This T cell receptor beta chain was retrieved from a study of Tregs in tolerant kidney transplant recipients. About this clone: Antigen specificity is unknown.

Unstimulated regulatory T cells (CD4+CD25+CD127-), CD4+CD25- non-regulatory cells, CD4 and CD8 cells were FACS-sorted from thawed PBMCs. The assay was immunoSEQ multiplex PCR, and TCRdb's table has in-frame clones only and misses some. The sample contains about 120,000 clones, 85% to 95% of which appear only once. General study points: The most relevant donor-specific Treg TCRbeta repertoire apparently came from expansion with activated donor B cells. No direct test of biological reproducibility was done here.

This clonotype originated in a human donor in good health. Sequencing was done on a sample of CD4+ T cells from blood.

As DNA, the CDR3 is TGTGCCAGCAGCCTGATCAATGAGCAGTTCTTC. It is translated as CASSLINEQFF. This sequence joins TRBV21-1 and TRBJ2-1. TRBV21-1 is termed a pseudogene. The CDR3 contains 11 residues.